One TCR beta chain is described in this entry. The antigen is unknown. The data were taken from a study of shared clonotypes between healthy human individuals. The study, taken as a whole, reports: Large depth notwithstanding, sorted-subset sequencing proved incomplete by rarefaction.

Generated by immunoSEQ multiplex PCR, the TCRdb table keeps only in-frame clones and is missing some. Here the sample spans millions of clones, roughly 92% being singletons. The V end was cut by 2 bases, the J end by 9 bases, with 14 bases between. From germline, CDR1 is SGHAT and CDR2 FQDESV (reference sequence). The CDR3 spans 15 residues. Sequenced sample: naive CD4+ T cells sorted from blood. The subset was: CD45RA+ positively selected. The TCR was taken from a man aged 18 to 30 in good health. The J gene is TRBJ1-6, the V gene TRBV11-1; perhaps TRBD1 as D (5 bases). The CDR3 DNA follows: TGTGCCAGCAGCTTATCCCGGGACGTTAGTTCACCCCTCCACTTT. It yields the protein CASSLSRDVSSPLHF.